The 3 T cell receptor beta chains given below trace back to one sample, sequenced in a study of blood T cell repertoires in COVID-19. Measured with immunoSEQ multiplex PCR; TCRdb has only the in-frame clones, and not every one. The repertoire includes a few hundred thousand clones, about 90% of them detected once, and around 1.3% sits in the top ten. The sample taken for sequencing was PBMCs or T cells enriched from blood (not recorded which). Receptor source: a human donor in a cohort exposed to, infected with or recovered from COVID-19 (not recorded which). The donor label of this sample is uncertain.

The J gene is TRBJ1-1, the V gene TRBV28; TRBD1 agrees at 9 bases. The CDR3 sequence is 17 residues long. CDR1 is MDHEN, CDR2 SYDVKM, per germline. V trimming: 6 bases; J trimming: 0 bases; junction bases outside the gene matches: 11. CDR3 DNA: TGTGCCAGCAGGACAACGGACAGGGGACCTATGAACACTGAAGCTTTCTTT. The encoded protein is CASRTTDRGPMNTEAFF.

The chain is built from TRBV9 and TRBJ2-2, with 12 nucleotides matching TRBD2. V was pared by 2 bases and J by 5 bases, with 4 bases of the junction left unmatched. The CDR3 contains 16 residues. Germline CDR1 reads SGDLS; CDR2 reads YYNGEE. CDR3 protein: CASSVTSGGGTGELFF. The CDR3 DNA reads TGTGCCAGCAGCGTGACTAGCGGGGGAGGAACCGGGGAGCTGTTTTTT.

CDR3 sequence reads: CASSEVTGSISNQPQHF. CDR3 DNA: TGCGCCAGCAGTGAGGTGACAGGTTCAATTAGCAATCAGCCCCAGCATTTT. V and J are TRBV10-1 and TRBJ1-5; maybe TRBD1 (6 bases). Germline loops: CDR1 WNHNN, CDR2 SYGVQD (reference sequence). The CDR3 loop spans 17 amino acids. V was shortened by 2 bases and J by 0 bases, with 14 bases between the two germline ends.